The entry that follows covers one T cell receptor (beta chain) sequence. Its antigen is unknown. The sample originates from a study of T cell repertoires in cytomegalovirus infection. Background on the study: The public TCR beta signatures pointed to both CMV infection and matching HLA type. Study conclusions and caveats: Dominant in the ex vivo response were TCR beta clonotypes restricted by HLA-C and specific for CMV.

V shed 5 bases and J 2 bases; nucleotides not matched to a gene: 7. This CDR3 is built from 15 residues. TCRdb re-called the reads with MiXCR, one entry per CDR3 protein. The sample has a few hundred thousand distinct CDR3 sequences, roughly 9.5% seen once; the top ten hold approximately 4.5%. This clonotype originated in a human donor in good health (CMV status not recorded). Some clones in this sample may be carry-over from other donors' samples. Sequenced material: PBMCs. This chain connects TRBV12-3 or TRBV12-4 to TRBJ2-3, with TRBD2 matching 7 bases. As DNA, the CDR3 is TGTGCCAGCAGTCTCGGGACTACCAACACAGATACGCAGTATTTT. This codes for CASSLGTTNTDTQYF.